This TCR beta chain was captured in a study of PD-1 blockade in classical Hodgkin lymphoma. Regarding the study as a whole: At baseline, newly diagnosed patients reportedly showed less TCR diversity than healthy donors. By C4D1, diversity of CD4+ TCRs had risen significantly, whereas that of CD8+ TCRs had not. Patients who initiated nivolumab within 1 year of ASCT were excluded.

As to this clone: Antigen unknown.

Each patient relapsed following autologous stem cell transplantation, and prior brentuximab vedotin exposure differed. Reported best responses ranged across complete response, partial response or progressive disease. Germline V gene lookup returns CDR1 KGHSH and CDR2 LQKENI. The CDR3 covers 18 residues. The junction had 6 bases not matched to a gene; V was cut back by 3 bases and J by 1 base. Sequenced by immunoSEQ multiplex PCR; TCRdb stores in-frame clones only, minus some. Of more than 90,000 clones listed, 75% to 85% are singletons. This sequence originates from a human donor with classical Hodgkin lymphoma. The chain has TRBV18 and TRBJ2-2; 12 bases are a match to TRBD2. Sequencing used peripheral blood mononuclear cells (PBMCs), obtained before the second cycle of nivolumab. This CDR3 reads CASSPLGLAGLNTGELFF. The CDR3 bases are TGTGCCAGCTCACCGCTCGGACTAGCGGGATTGAACACCGGGGAGCTGTTTTTT.